The 25 T cell receptor beta chains in this list originate from one sample, sequenced in a study of T cells in localized non-small cell lung cancer. The repertoire was sequenced with immunoSEQ multiplex PCR; TCRdb's copy has only in-frame clones and lacks some. The sample lists 65,000 to 95,000 clones, around 81% occurring once. This specimen consisted of PBMCs, obtained before any cancer treatment. The receptors originated from a man aged 35-75 years with stage II squamous cell lung carcinoma.

V and J are TRBV7-9 and TRBJ2-2; the match to TRBD1 covers 9 bases. Trimming removed 5 bases from V and 8 bases from J; junction bases left unmatched: 12. CDR1 is SEHNR and CDR2 is FQNEAQ in the germline V gene (reference sequence). This CDR3 has 16 amino acids. The CDR3 protein is CASSLTGTGSLGELFF. CDR3 DNA: TGTGCCAGCAGCCTCACCGGGACAGGGTCTTTGGGGGAGCTGTTTTTT.

This sequence joins TRBV6-1 and TRBJ2-7, with TRBD2 identical over 9 bases. V shed 11 bases and J 4 bases; nucleotides not matched to a gene: 9. The germline CDR1 and CDR2 sequences are MNHNS and SASEGT. The CDR3 has 13 residues. The CDR3 region has the DNA TGTGCCGAGTCCGTTGCGGGAGGGTACGAGCAGTACTTC. Translation gives CAESVAGGYEQYF.

This clone is termed medium-sized. This chain connects TRBV6-1 to TRBJ1-2; a possible D gene is TRBD1 (6 bases). CDR1 and CDR2 from the germline V gene are MNHNS and SASEGT. The ends were cut back, 6 bases at V and 10 bases at J, with 18 bases in the middle. The CDR3 sequence is 13 residues long. The CDR3: CASSGGQLSYYTF. The CDR3 region has the DNA TGTGCCAGCAGCGGGGGACAATTGAGTTACTACACCTTC.

The V call is TRBV5-5, the J call TRBJ2-7; D is ambiguous. The length of the CDR3 is 14 residues. Germline-derived CDR1 and CDR2 are SGHKS and YYEKEE (reference sequence). V shed 4 bases and J shed 7 bases, with 18 bases lying between them. The chain's CDR3 is CASSPRTGSGEQYF. The CDR3 DNA follows: TGTGCCAGCAGCCCCCGGACGGGTTCGGGTGAGCAGTACTTC.

The V call is TRBV5-1, the J call TRBJ2-7; D uncertain. This CDR3 is 12 amino acids long. CDR1 and CDR2 (germline): SGHRS, YFSETQ. Trimming took 4 bases from V and 4 from J, leaving 9 bases between them. The CDR3 nucleotides are TGCGCCAGCAGCCTTTCGCCTTACGAGCAGTACTTC. Protein product: CASSLSPYEQYF.

This clone showed up just once. This chain connects TRBV30 to TRBJ2-1; D uncertain. Germline lookup yields CDR1 GTSNPN and CDR2 SVGIG (reference sequence). This CDR3 comprises 11 residues. V shed 4 bases and J shed 3 bases, with 4 bases lying between them. The chain's CDR3 is CAWTDYNEQFF. CDR3 DNA: TGTGCCTGGACAGACTACAATGAGCAGTTCTTC. Full variable domain (missing parts from reference TRBV30 and TRBJ2-1): SQTIHQWPATLVQPVGSPLSLECTVEGTSNPNLYWYRQAAGRGLQLLFYSVGIGQISSEVPQNLSASRPQDRQFILSSKKLLLSDSGFYLCAWTDYNEQFFGPGTRLTVL.

The V call is TRBV2, the J call TRBJ2-6, with D possibly being TRBD1 (5 bases). CDR3 length: 15 residues. Germline V gene sequence: CDR1 SNHLY, CDR2 FYNNEI. The ends were cut back, 5 bases at V and 4 bases at J, with 12 bases in the middle. CDR3 loop: CASSTPGHGANVLTF. For the CDR3, the DNA is TGTGCCAGCAGTACCCCAGGGCACGGGGCCAACGTCCTGACTTTC.

This chain links TRBV7-9 with TRBJ2-3; 7 bases match TRBD1. Trimming removed 5 bases from V and 3 bases from J; junction bases left unmatched: 5. The CDR3 consists of 14 residues. Looked up from germline, CDR1 is SEHNR and CDR2 is FQNEAQ (reference sequence). CDR3 residues: CASSESTGTDTQYF. DNA for the CDR3: TGTGCCAGCAGCGAGTCGACAGGGACAGATACGCAGTATTTT.

The chain joins TRBV19 to TRBJ2-7; no definite D call. CDR1 is LNHDA, CDR2 SQIVND, per germline (reference sequence). This CDR3 region has 14 residues. V was shortened by 1 base and J by 0 bases, with 7 bases between the two germline ends. This CDR3 reads CASSIGGSSYEQYF. CDR3 coding DNA: TGTGCCAGTAGTATAGGGGGAAGCTCCTACGAGCAGTACTTC.

This chain links TRBV7-3 with TRBJ2-3; 9 nucleotides agree with TRBD2. The CDR3 is made up of 16 amino acids. The V and J ends lost 5 bases and 1 base, in that order; junction bases with no gene match: 7. The V gene's germline CDR1 is SGHTA and CDR2 FQGTGA. As DNA, the CDR3 is TGTGCCAGCAGCCCCGACTCTAGCGGGGGCACAGATACGCAGTATTTT. It translates to CASSPDSSGGTDTQYF.

The V and J genes are TRBV6-1 and TRBJ2-7, with a tentative D call TRBD1 (6 bases). The length of the CDR3 is 15 residues. V lost 5 bases, J lost 2 bases, and 16 bases lay in between. Germline CDR1 is MNHNS and CDR2 is SASEGT. This CDR3 is CASSNGTIPTYEQYF. CDR3 bases: TGTGCCAGCAGTAATGGGACAATCCCTACCTACGAGCAGTACTTC.

V is TRBV6-6 and J is TRBJ2-7; D may match TRBD1 or TRBD2 (6 bases each). Germline CDR1 MNHNY, CDR2 SVGAGI (reference sequence). The CDR3 contains 16 residues. With 0 bases removed from V and 5 bases from J, the gap between germline ends came to 17 bases. As DNA, the CDR3 is TGTGCCAGCAGTTACTCCAGGGGACCCAAGCGGGACGAGCAGTACTTC. It yields the protein CASSYSRGPKRDEQYF.

CDR3 region: CSVLDGGRYGYTF. The CDR3 nucleotides read TGCAGCGTTCTAGACGGAGGGAGATATGGCTACACCTTC. The chain has TRBV29-1 and TRBJ1-2; D unresolved. The CDR3 runs 13 residues. Per germline, CDR1 SQVTM and CDR2 ANQGSEA. Trimming cost V 5 bases and J 5 bases, with 15 bases left between them.

The chain carries TRBV19 and TRBJ2-1; 10 positions agree with TRBD2. The CDR3 is made up of 18 amino acids. Germline V gives CDR1 LNHDA, CDR2 SQIVND (reference sequence). The ends lost 3 bases at V and 4 bases at J; junction bases unmatched: 12. In nucleotides, the CDR3 is TGTGCCAGTAGTATCGCTAGCGGGGGTACCGGGTCTTACAATGAGCAGTTCTTC. Translation: CASSIASGGTGSYNEQFF.

This sequence joins TRBV11-2 and TRBJ2-4; D is possibly TRBD1 (6 bases). Germline V gene sequence: CDR1 SGHAT, CDR2 FQNNGV. Trimming pared 1 base from V and 1 base from J, leaving 14 bases between. The CDR3 has 17 residues. This CDR3 is CASSLGSNRVAKNIQYF. Written as DNA, the CDR3 is TGTGCCAGCAGCTTAGGTAGTAACAGGGTGGCCAAAAACATTCAGTACTTC.

This chain joins TRBV28 and TRBJ2-1; 13 nucleotides match TRBD2. J lost 4 bases, V lost 6 bases, and 3 bases had no gene match. Germline V lookup: CDR1 MDHEN, CDR2 SYDVKM. The CDR3 loop spans 15 amino acids. The CDR3 here is CASRRGLAGYNEQFF. The CDR3 DNA follows: TGTGCCAGCAGGAGGGGACTAGCGGGATACAATGAGCAGTTCTTC.

The chain uses TRBV23-1 and TRBJ1-1, with D hard to call. TRBV23-1 is an open reading frame, and its role is uncertain. The CDR3 totals 12 residues. Between the trimmed V and J ends, which lost 7 bases and 1 base, there was a span of 7 bases. CDR3 protein: CASMEGNTEAFF. DNA for the CDR3: TGCGCCAGCATGGAGGGGAACACTGAAGCTTTCTTT.

This clone was picked up a small number of times. This sequence joins TRBV5-1 and TRBJ1-6; D remains ambiguous. V lost 0 bases, J lost 10 bases, and 11 bases lay in between. Germline V gene sequence: CDR1 SGHRS, CDR2 YFSETQ. This CDR3 region has 14 residues. The CDR3 sequence: CASSLAVMDSPLHF. CDR3 in DNA: TGCGCCAGCAGCTTGGCCGTAATGGACTCACCCCTCCACTTT.

DNA for the CDR3: TGTGCCAGCAGCTCGGGACAGCAAAGGCGGGAGACCCAGTACTTC. It codes for CASSSGQQRRETQYF. V and J are TRBV5-5 and TRBJ2-5; 7 bases align to TRBD1. With 3 bases clipped from V and 5 bases from J, the junction kept 10 bases outside the gene matches. Germline V gene data show CDR1 as SGHKS and CDR2 as YYEKEE (reference sequence). The CDR3 length is 15 residues.

The gene calls are TRBV11-2 and TRBJ1-1; a weak D match, TRBD1 (6 bases). Germline V gives CDR1 SGHAT, CDR2 FQNNGV. V was clipped by 2 bases and J by 9 bases, with 13 bases between them. The CDR3 runs to 13 residues. CDR3 loop: CASSLSSGTKAFF. Here the CDR3 DNA reads TGTGCCAGCAGCTTATCCTCCGGGACAAAAGCTTTCTTT.

In its sample, this clone was seen once. The CDR3 DNA sequence: TGTGCCAGTACCCCGACATCGGCTATCGAGACCCAGTACTTC. It is translated as CASTPTSAIETQYF. This chain joins TRBV19 and TRBJ2-5; D gene uncertain. V lost 7 bases and J 5 bases, leaving 17 bases between the germline ends. This CDR3 has 14 amino acids. The germline gives CDR1 LNHDA, CDR2 SQIVND (reference sequence).

The rearrangement uses TRBV9 and TRBJ2-1; 9 bases align to TRBD2. The CDR3 is 16 residues long. V gave up 0 bases and J gave up 8 bases; unmatched junction bases: 9. Germline CDR1 reads SGDLS; CDR2 reads YYNGEE. CDR3 sequence (DNA): TGTGCCAGCAGCGTAGGGCGTGGCGGGAGGGCTTATGAGCAGTTCTTC. Translating it yields CASSVGRGGRAYEQFF.

The V call is TRBV5-1, the J call TRBJ2-1, with 12 bases that match TRBD2. CDR1 is SGHRS and CDR2 is YFSETQ in the germline V gene. The CDR3 has 19 residues. J lost 1 base, V lost 0 bases, and 8 bases had no gene match. Here the CDR3 DNA reads TGCGCCAGCAGCTTGGTACTAGCGGGAGGCGTTAATTCCTACAATGAGCAGTTCTTC. It encodes CASSLVLAGGVNSYNEQFF.

The chain recombines TRBV7-9 with TRBJ2-7; 7 nucleotides align to TRBD1. Per the germline V gene, CDR1 is SEHNR and CDR2 is FQNEAQ (reference sequence). The CDR3 sequence is 15 residues long. Losses at the gene ends were 5 bases for V and 2 bases for J; bases not matched to a gene: 9. CDR3 coding DNA: TGTGCCAGCAGCCTGGACAGGACGACAGCCTACGAGCAGTACTTC. Its protein is CASSLDRTTAYEQYF.

The chain's CDR3 is CASSSTRTSGNTIYF. The CDR3 nucleotides read TGTGCCAGCAGCTCTACCAGGACCTCTGGAAACACCATATATTTT. The chain couples TRBV5-6 to TRBJ1-3; D unclear. The V and J ends lost 3 bases and 0 bases respectively, with 10 bases between them. The CDR3 totals 15 residues. Per the germline V gene, CDR1 is SGHDT and CDR2 is YYEEEE. The full variable domain, with the rest looked up from reference TRBV5-6 and TRBJ1-3, is DAGVTQSPTHLIKTRGQQVTLRCSPKSGHDTVSWYQQALGQGPQFIFQYYEEEERQRGNFPDRFSGHQFPNYSSELNVNALLLGDSALYLCASSSTRTSGNTIYFGEGSWLTVV.